What follows describes a single T cell receptor (beta chain). The antigen remains undetermined. The data derive from a study of T cell repertoires in cytomegalovirus infection. Across the whole study: Through public TCR beta signatures, both CMV infection and matching HLA type were indicated. Study results and caveats: Using cumulative public TCR beta family frequency, the authors identified those who carried CMV together with the relevant HLA.

MiXCR, applied by TCRdb to the reads, yields one record per CDR3 protein. This table has about a million distinct CDR3 sequences, roughly a third appearing once. Trimming took 3 bases from V and 0 from J, leaving 9 bases between them. The CDR3 totals 14 residues. Per the germline V gene, CDR1 is SQVTM and CDR2 is ANQGSEA. The receptor comes from a human donor in good health (CMV status not recorded). Some clones in this sample may be carry-over from other donors' samples. The material sequenced was cultured CD8+ T cells from PBMCs, taken from culture after CMV antigen stimulation. V and J are TRBV29-1 and TRBJ1-3; D perhaps matches TRBD1 (5 bases). The DNA for the CDR3 is TGCAGCGTTGATGGGGGGAGCTCTGGAAACACCATATATTTT. It is translated as CSVDGGSSGNTIYF.